Described below is a single T cell receptor beta chain sequence and its context. Every donor gave about 9 milliliters of peripheral blood. Through a sample-barcoded 5' primer and a J-beta primer mix, a second PCR was run for roughly 7 to 12 cycles. The authors tagged each cDNA molecule using a template-switch adaptor with 12 random nucleotides. No fewer than 2.5 million CDR3-containing paired-end reads came from each sample. TCRdb processed the 5' RACE reads anew with MiXCR; each CDR3 protein has one entry. The table has about 1,500,000 distinct CDR3 sequences, about 43% seen once. These data come from a study of blood T cells in healthy people across ages. With V trimmed by 3 bases and J by 0 bases, 4 bases remained unmatched. This CDR3 is built from 16 residues. Per the germline V gene, CDR1 is SGDLS and CDR2 is YYNGEE.

Material for sequencing was blood. The receptor comes from a woman younger than 35 in good health. The chain combines TRBV9 with TRBJ2-5, with TRBD2 matching over 11 bases. The CDR3 region is CASSASSGGYQETQYF. The DNA for the CDR3 is TGTGCCAGCAGCGCCTCTAGCGGGGGGTACCAAGAGACCCAGTACTTC.